This is a list of T cell receptor beta chains from one sample in a study of graft-versus-host responses after intestinal transplantation. Clones were sequenced by immunoSEQ multiplex PCR, and TCRdb holds only the in-frame ones, with some missing. The sample lists tens of thousands of clones; approximately 93% were seen once. The specimen was PBMCs, collected 156 days after intestinal transplant. The source of these receptors is a human patient who received an intestinal transplant, so some T cells may come from the graft donor. Both conserved end residues are part of each CDR3. The D gene is left open where the match is weak. Clone size is given for some rows only: seen once, a few or many times, or a class if the clone is expanded.

V: TRBV30; J: TRBJ2-3; size: .; D: .; DNA: TGTGCCTGGGGGACGCAGTATTTT; CDR3: CAWGTQYF
V: TRBV7-9; J: TRBJ1-1; size: .; D: .; DNA: TGTGCCAGCAGCACCGCAGGGTCTTCGAACACTGAAGCTTTCTTT; CDR3: CASSTAGSSNTEAFF
V: TRBV6-1; J: TRBJ2-1; size: .; D: TRBD2; DNA: TGTGCCAGCAGTGAAGCTAGCGGGAGGAATGAGCAGTTCTTC; CDR3: CASSEASGRNEQFF
V: TRBV6-5; J: TRBJ2-7; size: once; D: .; DNA: TGTGCCAGCAGTTACAGCCGACGCCCTGTCCACGAGCAGTACTTC; CDR3: CASSYSRRPVHEQYF
V: TRBV7-6; J: TRBJ1-4; size: .; D: .; DNA: TGTGCCAGCAGCTTATTATTGGGGAGTGAAAAACTGTTTTTT; CDR3: CASSLLLGSEKLFF
V: TRBV29-1; J: TRBJ2-1; size: .; D: TRBD1; DNA: TGCAGCGTTCGAGGGGCAGGGGGCAACGATGAGCAGTTCTTC; CDR3: CSVRGAGGNDEQFF
V: TRBV5-1; J: TRBJ2-5; size: .; D: TRBD2; DNA: TGCGCCAGCCACGAAGCGGGAAAGGCTGGAGAGACCCAGTACTTC; CDR3: CASHEAGKAGETQYF
V: TRBV19; J: TRBJ1-2; size: .; D: .; DNA: TGTGCCAGTAGTATAGATCTTGGGTCCCCAGGATCTGGCTACACCTTC; CDR3: CASSIDLGSPGSGYTF
V: TRBV6-4; J: TRBJ1-2; size: .; D: .; DNA: TGTGCCAGCAGTACCATACCCCCACACGGAAAGACCTATGGCTACACCTTC; CDR3: CASSTIPPHGKTYGYTF
V: TRBV5-6; J: TRBJ2-1; size: once; D: TRBD2; DNA: TGTGCCAGCAGCGCCCCGGGACTAGCGCTAAATGAGCAGTTCTTC; CDR3: CASSAPGLALNEQFF
V: TRBV27; J: TRBJ1-6; size: .; D: .; DNA: TGTGCCAGCAGTCTTTATAGTCCGCCAGGGGCGCTCGACAATTCACCCCTCCACTTT; CDR3: CASSLYSPPGALDNSPLHF
V: TRBV4-1; J: TRBJ2-7; size: .; D: .; DNA: TGCGCCAGCAGCCAACCTATTAGCAGGGACGAGCAGTACTTC; CDR3: CASSQPISRDEQYF
V: TRBV7-9; J: TRBJ2-1; size: .; D: .; DNA: TGTGCCAGCAGCGCATCGTTGGGAAATGAGCAGTTCTTC; CDR3: CASSASLGNEQFF
V: TRBV5-6; J: TRBJ1-4; size: .; D: .; DNA: TGTGCCAGCAGCTTGTGGGGCCGTGGGGCAACTAATGAAAAACTGTTTTTT; CDR3: CASSLWGRGATNEKLFF
V: TRBV27; J: TRBJ1-5; size: .; D: .; DNA: TGTGCCAGCAGTTATGGGACCGCGATTAATCAGCCCCAGCATTTT; CDR3: CASSYGTAINQPQHF
V: TRBV27; J: TRBJ1-2; size: .; D: .; DNA: TGTGCCAGCGGCAAAGTGGGGGGCTATGGTGGCTACACCTTC; CDR3: CASGKVGGYGGYTF
V: TRBV11-2; J: TRBJ2-5; size: .; D: .; DNA: TGTGCCAGCTTACGGACCGAAGAGACCCAGTACTTC; CDR3: CASLRTEETQYF
V: TRBV6-4; J: TRBJ1-6; size: .; D: TRBD1; DNA: TGTGCCAGCCCGCGGGACAGGGGGAGTAATTCACCCCTCCACTTT; CDR3: CASPRDRGSNSPLHF
V: TRBV6-1; J: TRBJ1-2; size: few; D: TRBD1; DNA: TGTGCCAGCACCGAAGGGGAGGGGGCCGGCTACACCTTC; CDR3: CASTEGEGAGYTF
V: TRBV19; J: TRBJ1-1; size: .; D: .; DNA: TGTGCCAGTAGTCCGTCAAGTGTATATCCTGAAGCTTTCTTT; CDR3: CASSPSSVYPEAFF
V: TRBV19; J: TRBJ2-1; size: once; D: .; DNA: TGTGCCAGTAGTATAACGTCAGGATTTTACAATGAGCAGTTCTTC; CDR3: CASSITSGFYNEQFF
V: TRBV9; J: TRBJ1-2; size: .; D: TRBD1; DNA: TGTGCCAGCAGCGTTACCGGGACAGGGAACTATGGCTACACCTTC; CDR3: CASSVTGTGNYGYTF
V: TRBV5-6; J: TRBJ1-2; size: .; D: .; DNA: TGTGCCAGCAGCTTGAGGAATAGGCTGGGAGGCTACACCTTC; CDR3: CASSLRNRLGGYTF
V: TRBV7-9; J: TRBJ1-2; size: .; D: .; DNA: TGTGCCAGCAGCTTATTTAGGACTCCGGTCTATGGCTACACCTTC; CDR3: CASSLFRTPVYGYTF
V: TRBV19; J: TRBJ2-2; size: .; D: .; DNA: TGTGCCAGTAGTCCCCGGGGGCTTTTTAAGACCGGGGAGCTGTTTTTT; CDR3: CASSPRGLFKTGELFF
V: TRBV7-9; J: TRBJ2-7; size: once; D: .; DNA: TGTGCCAGCAGCTTACGCAGACAAAGCTCCTACGAGCAGTACTTC; CDR3: CASSLRRQSSYEQYF
V: TRBV7-7; J: TRBJ2-7; size: .; D: .; DNA: TGTGCCAGCAGCACGGGACCTTCCTACGAGCAGTACTTC; CDR3: CASSTGPSYEQYF
V: TRBV5-1; J: TRBJ2-2; size: .; D: .; DNA: TGCGCCAGCACCTACACCGGGGAGCTGTTTTTT; CDR3: CASTYTGELFF
V: TRBV11-2; J: TRBJ1-2; size: .; D: TRBD1; DNA: TGTGCCAGCAGCTTAGTTCAGGGGCTCAGGGGGTATGGCTACACCTTC; CDR3: CASSLVQGLRGYGYTF
V: TRBV7-9; J: TRBJ2-7; size: .; D: .; DNA: TGTGCCAGCAGCTTAGCCGACAGTGGGGCCTCCTACGAGCAGTACTTC; CDR3: CASSLADSGASYEQYF
V: TRBV2; J: TRBJ1-2; size: .; D: .; DNA: TGTGCCAGCATAGTACCAGAGAAGTTCTATGGCTACACCTTC; CDR3: CASIVPEKFYGYTF
V: TRBV7-9; J: TRBJ1-4; size: once; D: .; DNA: TGTGCCAGCAGCTTCCAGGGCCGCTCAACTAATGAAAAACTGTTTTTT; CDR3: CASSFQGRSTNEKLFF
V: TRBV2; J: TRBJ2-7; size: .; D: TRBD2; DNA: TGTGCCAGCTCAGTCGTGACTAGCGGGAGAAGGTCCTACGAGCAGTACTTC; CDR3: CASSVVTSGRRSYEQYF
V: TRBV7-9; J: TRBJ2-5; size: .; D: TRBD1; DNA: TGTGCCAGCAGCTTAAGTCCGGGACAGGGCCAAGAGACCCAGTACTTC; CDR3: CASSLSPGQGQETQYF
V: TRBV28; J: TRBJ1-2; size: .; D: TRBD1; DNA: TGTGCCAGCAGTCTGGACAGGGGATATGGCTACACCTTC; CDR3: CASSLDRGYGYTF
V: TRBV28; J: TRBJ1-5; size: .; D: .; DNA: TGTGCCAGCAGCACCATAGGGGGGGGGCAGCCCCAGCATTTT; CDR3: CASSTIGGGQPQHF
V: TRBV27; J: TRBJ2-1; size: .; D: TRBD2; DNA: TGTGCCAGCGGGTCTCTAGCGGGAGAGAGAGGGCACAATGAGCAGTTCTTC; CDR3: CASGSLAGERGHNEQFF
V: TRBV19; J: TRBJ1-2; size: .; D: .; DNA: TGTGCCAGTAGTATTTCACAGCCCTATGGCTACACCTTC; CDR3: CASSISQPYGYTF
V: TRBV6-1; J: TRBJ2-6; size: .; D: .; DNA: TGTGCCAGCAGTGACAACTCTGGGGCCAACGTCCTGACTTTC; CDR3: CASSDNSGANVLTF
V: TRBV27; J: TRBJ2-2; size: .; D: .; DNA: TGTGCCAGCAGTCCTCATATCGGGGAGCTGTTTTTT; CDR3: CASSPHIGELFF
V: TRBV11-2; J: TRBJ2-1; size: .; D: TRBD2; DNA: TGTGCCAGCAGCTTTAGCGGGGTTTCAAACAATGAGCAGTTCTTC; CDR3: CASSFSGVSNNEQFF
V: TRBV28; J: TRBJ2-3; size: .; D: TRBD2; DNA: TGTGCCAGCAGTTCAAAACTAGCGGGAGTAACAGATACGCAGTATTTT; CDR3: CASSSKLAGVTDTQYF
V: TRBV7-9; J: TRBJ2-7; size: .; D: TRBD1; DNA: TGTGCCAGCAGCTTAGGTGACAGGGGGTGGTACTTC; CDR3: CASSLGDRGWYF